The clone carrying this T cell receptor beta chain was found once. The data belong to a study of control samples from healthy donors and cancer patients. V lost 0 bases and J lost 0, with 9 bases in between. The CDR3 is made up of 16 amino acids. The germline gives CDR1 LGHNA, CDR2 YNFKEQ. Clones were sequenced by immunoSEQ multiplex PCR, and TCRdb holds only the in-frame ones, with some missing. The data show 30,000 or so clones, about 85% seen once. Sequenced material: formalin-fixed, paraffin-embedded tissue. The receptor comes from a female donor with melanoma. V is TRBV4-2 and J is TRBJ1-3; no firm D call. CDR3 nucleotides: TGTGCCAGCAGCCAAGAACGGCAGTTCTCTGGAAACACCATATATTTT. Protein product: CASSQERQFSGNTIYF.